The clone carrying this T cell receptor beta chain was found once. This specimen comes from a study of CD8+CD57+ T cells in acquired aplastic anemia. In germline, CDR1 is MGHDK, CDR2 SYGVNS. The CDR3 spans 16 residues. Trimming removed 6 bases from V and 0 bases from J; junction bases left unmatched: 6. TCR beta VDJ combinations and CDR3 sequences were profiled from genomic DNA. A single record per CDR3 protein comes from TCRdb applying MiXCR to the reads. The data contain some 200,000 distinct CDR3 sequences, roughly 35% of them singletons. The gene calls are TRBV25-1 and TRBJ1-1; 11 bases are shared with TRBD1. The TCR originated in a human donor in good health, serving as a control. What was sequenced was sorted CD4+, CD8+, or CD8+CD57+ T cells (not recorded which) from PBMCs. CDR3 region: CASSTGQGALNTEAFF. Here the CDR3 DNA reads TGTGCCAGCAGCACCGGACAGGGGGCCTTGAACACTGAAGCTTTCTTT.